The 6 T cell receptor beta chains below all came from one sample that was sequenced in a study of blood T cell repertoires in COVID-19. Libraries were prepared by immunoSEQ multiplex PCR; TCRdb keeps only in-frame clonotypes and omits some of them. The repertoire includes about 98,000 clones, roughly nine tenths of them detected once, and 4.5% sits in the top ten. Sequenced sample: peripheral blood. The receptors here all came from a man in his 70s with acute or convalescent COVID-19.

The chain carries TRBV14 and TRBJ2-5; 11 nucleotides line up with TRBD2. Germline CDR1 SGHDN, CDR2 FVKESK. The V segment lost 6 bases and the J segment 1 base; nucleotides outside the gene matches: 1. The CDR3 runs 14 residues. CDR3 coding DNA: TGTGCCAGCAGACTAGCGGGGGCCCAAGAGACCCAGTACTTC. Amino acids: CASRLAGAQETQYF.

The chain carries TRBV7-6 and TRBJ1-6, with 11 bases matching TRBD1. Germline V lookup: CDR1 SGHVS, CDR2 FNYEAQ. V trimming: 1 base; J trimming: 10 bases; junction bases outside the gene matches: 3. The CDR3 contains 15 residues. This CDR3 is CASSLVDRGQSPLHF. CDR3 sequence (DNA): TGTGCCAGCAGCTTAGTGGACAGGGGGCAATCACCCCTCCACTTT.

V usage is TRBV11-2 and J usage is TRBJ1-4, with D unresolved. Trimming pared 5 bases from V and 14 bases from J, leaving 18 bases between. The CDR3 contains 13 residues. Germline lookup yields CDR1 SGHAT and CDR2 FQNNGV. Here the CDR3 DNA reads TGTGCCAGCAGCGGAGGCCCGGGAGGTAGGCTGTTTTTT. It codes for CASSGGPGGRLFF.

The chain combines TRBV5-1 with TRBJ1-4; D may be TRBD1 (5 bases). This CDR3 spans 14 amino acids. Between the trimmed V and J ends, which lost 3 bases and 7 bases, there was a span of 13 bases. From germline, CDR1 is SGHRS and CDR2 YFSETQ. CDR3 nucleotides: TGCGCCAGCAGCTCAGGGCCTCAGGGTGAAAAACTGTTTTTT. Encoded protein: CASSSGPQGEKLFF.

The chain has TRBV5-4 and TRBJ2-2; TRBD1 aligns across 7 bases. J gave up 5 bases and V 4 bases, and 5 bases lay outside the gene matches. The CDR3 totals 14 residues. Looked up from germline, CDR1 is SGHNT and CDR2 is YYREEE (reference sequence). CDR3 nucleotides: TGTGCCAGCAGCCCGGGACAGCTAACCGGGGAGCTGTTTTTT. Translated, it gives CASSPGQLTGELFF. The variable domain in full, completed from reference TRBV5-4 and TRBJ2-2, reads ETGVTQSPTHLIKTRGQQVTLRCSSQSGHNTVSWYQQALGQGPQFIFQYYREEENGRGNFPPRFSGLQFPNYSSELNVNALELDDSALYLCASSPGQLTGELFFGEGSRLTVL.

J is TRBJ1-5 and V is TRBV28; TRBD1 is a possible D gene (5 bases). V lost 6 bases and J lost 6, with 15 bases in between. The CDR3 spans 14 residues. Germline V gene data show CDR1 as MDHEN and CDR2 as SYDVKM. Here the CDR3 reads CASRDTTTVQPQHF. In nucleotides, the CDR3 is TGTGCCAGCAGGGATACTACGACAGTTCAGCCCCAGCATTTT.